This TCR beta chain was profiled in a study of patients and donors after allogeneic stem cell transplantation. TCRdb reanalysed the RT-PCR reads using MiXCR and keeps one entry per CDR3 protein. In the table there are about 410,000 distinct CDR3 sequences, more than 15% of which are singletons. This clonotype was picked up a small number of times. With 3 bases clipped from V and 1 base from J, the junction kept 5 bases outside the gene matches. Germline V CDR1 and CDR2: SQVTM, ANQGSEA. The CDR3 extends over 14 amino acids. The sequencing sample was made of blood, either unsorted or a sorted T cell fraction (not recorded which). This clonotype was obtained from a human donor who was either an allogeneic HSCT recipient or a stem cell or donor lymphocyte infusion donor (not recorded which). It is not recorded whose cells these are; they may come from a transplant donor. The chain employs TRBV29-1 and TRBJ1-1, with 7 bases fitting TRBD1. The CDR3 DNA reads TGCAGCGTTGACCCGAGGGGGCAGAACACTGAAGCTTTCTTT. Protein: CSVDPRGQNTEAFF.